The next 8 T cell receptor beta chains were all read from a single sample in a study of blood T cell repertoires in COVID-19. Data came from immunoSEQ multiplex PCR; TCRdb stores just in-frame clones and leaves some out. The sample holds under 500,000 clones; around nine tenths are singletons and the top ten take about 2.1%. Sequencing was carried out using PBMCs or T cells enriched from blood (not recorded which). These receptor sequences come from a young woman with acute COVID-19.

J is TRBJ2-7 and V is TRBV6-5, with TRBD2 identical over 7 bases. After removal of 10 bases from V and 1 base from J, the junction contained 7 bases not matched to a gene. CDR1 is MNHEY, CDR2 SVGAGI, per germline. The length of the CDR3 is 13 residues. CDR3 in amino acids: CATLGGGSYEQYF. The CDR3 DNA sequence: TGTGCCACCCTCGGGGGAGGGTCCTACGAGCAGTACTTC.

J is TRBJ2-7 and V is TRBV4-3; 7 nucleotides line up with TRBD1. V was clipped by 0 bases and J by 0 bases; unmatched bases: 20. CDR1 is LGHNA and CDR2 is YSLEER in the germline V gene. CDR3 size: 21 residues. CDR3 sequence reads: CASSQDREGGGLWESSYEQYF. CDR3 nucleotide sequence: TGCGCCAGCAGCCAAGATCGAGAAGGGGGCGGGCTTTGGGAGAGCTCCTACGAGCAGTACTTC.

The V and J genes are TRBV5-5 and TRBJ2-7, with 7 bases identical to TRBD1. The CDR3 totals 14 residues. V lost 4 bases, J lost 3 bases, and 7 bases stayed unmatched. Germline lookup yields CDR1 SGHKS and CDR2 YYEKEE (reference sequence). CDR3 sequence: CASSPRTGSYEQYF. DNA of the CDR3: TGTGCCAGCAGCCCGAGGACAGGCAGCTACGAGCAGTACTTC.

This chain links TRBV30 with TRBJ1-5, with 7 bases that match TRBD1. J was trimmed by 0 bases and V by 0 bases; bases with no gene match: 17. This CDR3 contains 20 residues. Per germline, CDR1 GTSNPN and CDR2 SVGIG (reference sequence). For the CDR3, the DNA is TGTGCCTGGAGTGTACGCCAGACAGGGAGTGGGAAATATAGCAATCAGCCCCAGCATTTT. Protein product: CAWSVRQTGSGKYSNQPQHF.

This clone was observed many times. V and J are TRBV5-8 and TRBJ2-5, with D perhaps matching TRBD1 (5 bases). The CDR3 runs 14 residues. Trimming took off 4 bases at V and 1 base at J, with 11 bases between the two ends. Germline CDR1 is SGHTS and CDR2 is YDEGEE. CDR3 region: CASSPPRAQETQYF. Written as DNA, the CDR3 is TGTGCCAGCAGCCCCCCCAGGGCCCAAGAGACCCAGTACTTC.

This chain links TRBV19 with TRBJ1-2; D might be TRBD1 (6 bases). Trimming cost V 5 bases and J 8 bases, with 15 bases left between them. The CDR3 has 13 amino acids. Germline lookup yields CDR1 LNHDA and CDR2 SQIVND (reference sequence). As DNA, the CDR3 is TGTGCCAGTAGTTCTTCAGGGGAAGGGGGCTACACCTTC. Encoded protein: CASSSSGEGGYTF.

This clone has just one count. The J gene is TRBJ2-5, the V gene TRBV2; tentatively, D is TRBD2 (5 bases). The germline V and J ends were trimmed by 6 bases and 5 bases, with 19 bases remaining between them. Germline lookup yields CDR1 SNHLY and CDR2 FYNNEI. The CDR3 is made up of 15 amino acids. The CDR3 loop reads CASRGSDTVRETQYF. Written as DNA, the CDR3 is TGTGCCAGCAGGGGGAGCGACACGGTTAGGGAGACCCAGTACTTC.

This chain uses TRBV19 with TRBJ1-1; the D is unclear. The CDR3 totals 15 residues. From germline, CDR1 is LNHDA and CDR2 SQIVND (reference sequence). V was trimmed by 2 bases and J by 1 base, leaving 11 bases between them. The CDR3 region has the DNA TGTGCCAGTAGTATACAGGTTCGAAGGAACACTGAAGCTTTCTTT. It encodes CASSIQVRRNTEAFF.